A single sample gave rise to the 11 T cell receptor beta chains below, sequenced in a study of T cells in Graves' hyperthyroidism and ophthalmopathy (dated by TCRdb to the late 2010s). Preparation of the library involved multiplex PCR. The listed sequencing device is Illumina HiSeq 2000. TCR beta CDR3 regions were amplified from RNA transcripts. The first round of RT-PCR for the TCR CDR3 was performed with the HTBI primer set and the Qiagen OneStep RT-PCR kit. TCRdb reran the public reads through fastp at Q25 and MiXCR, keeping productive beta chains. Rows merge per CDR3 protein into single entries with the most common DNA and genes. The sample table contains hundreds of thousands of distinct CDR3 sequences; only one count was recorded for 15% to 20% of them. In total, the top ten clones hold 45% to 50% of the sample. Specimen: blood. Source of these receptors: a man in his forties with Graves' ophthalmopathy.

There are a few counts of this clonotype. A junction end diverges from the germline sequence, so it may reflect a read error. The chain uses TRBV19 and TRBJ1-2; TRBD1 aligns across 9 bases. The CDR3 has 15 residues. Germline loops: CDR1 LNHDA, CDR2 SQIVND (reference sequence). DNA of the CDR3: TGTGCCAGCAGTACCGACCGGGACAGGGACTATGGCTACACCTTC. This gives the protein CASSTDRDRDYGYTF.

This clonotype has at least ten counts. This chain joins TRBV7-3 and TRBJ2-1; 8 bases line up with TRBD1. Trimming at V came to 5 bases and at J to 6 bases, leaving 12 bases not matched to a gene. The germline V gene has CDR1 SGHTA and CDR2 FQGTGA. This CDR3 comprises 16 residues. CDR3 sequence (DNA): TGTGCCAGCAGCCAAAAGGCGGACAGGGCTCGCAATGAGCAGTTCTTC. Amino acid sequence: CASSQKADRARNEQFF.

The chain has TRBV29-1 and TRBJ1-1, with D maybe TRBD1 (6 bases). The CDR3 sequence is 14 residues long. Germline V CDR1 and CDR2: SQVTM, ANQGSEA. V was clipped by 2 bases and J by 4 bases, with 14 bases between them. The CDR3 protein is CSVENRDVGTEAFF. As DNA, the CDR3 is TGCAGCGTTGAAAACAGGGACGTGGGCACTGAAGCTTTCTTT.

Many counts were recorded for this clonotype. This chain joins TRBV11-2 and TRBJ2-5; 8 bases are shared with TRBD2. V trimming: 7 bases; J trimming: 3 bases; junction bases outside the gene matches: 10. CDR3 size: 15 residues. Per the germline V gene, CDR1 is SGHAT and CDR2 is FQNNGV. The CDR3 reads CASKSSGRWEETQYF. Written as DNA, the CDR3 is TGTGCCAGCAAGTCGAGCGGGAGATGGGAAGAGACCCAGTACTTC.

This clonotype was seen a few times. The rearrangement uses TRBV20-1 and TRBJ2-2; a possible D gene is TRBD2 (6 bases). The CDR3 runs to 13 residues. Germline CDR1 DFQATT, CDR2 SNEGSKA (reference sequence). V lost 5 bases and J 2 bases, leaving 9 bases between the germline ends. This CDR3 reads CSAPGTNTGELFF. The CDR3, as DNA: TGCAGTGCTCCCGGGACTAACACCGGGGAGCTGTTTTTT.

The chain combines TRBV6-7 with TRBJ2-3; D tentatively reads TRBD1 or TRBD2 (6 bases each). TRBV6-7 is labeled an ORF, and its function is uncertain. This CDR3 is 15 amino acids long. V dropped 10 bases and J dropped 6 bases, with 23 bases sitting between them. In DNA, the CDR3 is TGTGCCATCGGCCGGGGGCCGGGGGCCGGGGATACGCAGTATTTT. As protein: CAIGRGPGAGDTQYF.

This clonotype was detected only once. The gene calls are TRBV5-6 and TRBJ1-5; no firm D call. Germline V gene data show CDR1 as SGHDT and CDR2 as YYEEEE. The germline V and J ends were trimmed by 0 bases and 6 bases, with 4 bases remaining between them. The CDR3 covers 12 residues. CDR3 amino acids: CASSLGFQPQHF. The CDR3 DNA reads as TGTGCCAGCAGCTTGGGCTTTCAGCCCCAGCATTTT.

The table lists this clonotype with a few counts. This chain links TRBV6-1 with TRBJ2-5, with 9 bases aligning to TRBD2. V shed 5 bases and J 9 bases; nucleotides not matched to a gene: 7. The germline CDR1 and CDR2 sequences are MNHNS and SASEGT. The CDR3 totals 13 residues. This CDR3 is CASSRLADGAQYF. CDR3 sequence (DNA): TGTGCCAGCAGTAGACTAGCGGACGGGGCCCAGTACTTC.

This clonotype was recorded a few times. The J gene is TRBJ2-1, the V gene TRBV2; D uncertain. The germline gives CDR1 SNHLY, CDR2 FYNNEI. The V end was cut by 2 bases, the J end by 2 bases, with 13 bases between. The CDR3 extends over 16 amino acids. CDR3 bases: TGTGCCAGCAGTGAAATAGCCCGAGGCCCCTACAATGAGCAGTTCTTC. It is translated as CASSEIARGPYNEQFF.

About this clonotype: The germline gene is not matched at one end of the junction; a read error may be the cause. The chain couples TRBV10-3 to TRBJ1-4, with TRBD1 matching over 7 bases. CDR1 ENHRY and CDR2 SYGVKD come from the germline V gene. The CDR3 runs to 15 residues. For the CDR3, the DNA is TGTACCATCAGTAACGATCAGGGGGTTAATGAAAAACTGTTTTTT. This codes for CTISNDQGVNEKLFF.

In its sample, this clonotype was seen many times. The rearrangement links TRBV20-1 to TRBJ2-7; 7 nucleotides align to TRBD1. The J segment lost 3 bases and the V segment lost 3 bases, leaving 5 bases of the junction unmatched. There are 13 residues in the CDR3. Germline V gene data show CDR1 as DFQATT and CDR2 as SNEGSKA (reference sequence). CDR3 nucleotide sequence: TGCAGTGCTAGGGGACAGAGCAACTACGAGCAGTACTTC. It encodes CSARGQSNYEQYF.